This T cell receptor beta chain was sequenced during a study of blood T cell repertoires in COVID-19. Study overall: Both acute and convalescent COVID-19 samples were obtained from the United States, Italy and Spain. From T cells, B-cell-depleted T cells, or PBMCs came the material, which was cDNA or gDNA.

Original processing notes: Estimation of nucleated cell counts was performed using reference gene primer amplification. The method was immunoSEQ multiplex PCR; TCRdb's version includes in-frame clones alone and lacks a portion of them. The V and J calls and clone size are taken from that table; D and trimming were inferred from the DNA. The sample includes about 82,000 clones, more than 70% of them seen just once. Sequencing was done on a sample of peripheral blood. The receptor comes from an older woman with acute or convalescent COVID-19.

CDR3 residues: CASSLKGTGGYGYTF. The DNA of the CDR3 is TGTGCCAGCAGTTTAAAAGGGACAGGGGGCTATGGCTACACCTTC. The chain joins TRBV27 to TRBJ1-2; 11 nucleotides match TRBD1. V lost 2 bases and J lost 4; bases outside the gene matches: 3. CDR1 is MNHEY, CDR2 SMNVEV, per germline (reference sequence). The CDR3 contains 15 residues.